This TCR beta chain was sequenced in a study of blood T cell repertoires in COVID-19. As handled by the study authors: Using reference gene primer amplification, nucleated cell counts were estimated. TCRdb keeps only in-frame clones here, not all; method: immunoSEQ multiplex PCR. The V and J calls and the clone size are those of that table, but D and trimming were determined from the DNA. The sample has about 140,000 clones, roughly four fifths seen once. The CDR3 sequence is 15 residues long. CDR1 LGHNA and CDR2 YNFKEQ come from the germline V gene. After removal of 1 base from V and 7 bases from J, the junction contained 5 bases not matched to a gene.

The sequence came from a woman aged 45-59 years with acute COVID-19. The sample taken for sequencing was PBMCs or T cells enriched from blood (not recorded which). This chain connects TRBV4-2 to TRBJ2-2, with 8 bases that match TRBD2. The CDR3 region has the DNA TGTGCCAGCAGCCAAGGTAGCGGGGCGGTCGGGGAGCTGTTTTTT. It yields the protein CASSQGSGAVGELFF.